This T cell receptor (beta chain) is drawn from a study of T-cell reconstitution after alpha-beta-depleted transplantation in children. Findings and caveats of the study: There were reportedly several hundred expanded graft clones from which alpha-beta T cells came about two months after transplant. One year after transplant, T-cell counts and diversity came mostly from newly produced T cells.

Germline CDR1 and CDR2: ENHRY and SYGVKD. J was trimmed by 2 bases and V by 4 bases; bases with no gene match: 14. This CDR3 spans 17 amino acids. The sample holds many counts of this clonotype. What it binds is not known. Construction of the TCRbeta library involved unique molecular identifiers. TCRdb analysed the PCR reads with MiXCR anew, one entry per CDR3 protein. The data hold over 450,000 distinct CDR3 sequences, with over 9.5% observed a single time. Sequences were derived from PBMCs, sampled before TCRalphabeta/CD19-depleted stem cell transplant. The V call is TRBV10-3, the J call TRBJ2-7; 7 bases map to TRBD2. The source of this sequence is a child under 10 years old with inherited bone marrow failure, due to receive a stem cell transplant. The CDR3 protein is CAISGVFEASGTYEQYF. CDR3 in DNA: TGTGCCATCAGTGGGGTTTTTGAAGCTAGCGGAACCTACGAGCAGTACTTC.